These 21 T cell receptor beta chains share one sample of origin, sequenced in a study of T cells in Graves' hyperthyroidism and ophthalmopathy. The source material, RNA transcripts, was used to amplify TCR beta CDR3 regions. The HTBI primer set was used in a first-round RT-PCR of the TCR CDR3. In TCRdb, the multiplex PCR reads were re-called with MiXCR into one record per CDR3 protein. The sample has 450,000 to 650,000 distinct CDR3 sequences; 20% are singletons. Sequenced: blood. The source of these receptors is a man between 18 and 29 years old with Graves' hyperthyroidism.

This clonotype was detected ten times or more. The DNA for the CDR3 is TGTGCCAGCAGTTTGAGGCAGGGAGCCCAGCCCCAGCATTTT. Translating it yields CASSLRQGAQPQHF. The V call is TRBV12-3 or TRBV12-4, the J call TRBJ1-5; D perhaps matches TRBD1 (5 bases). This CDR3 region has 14 residues. V lost 3 bases to trimming and J lost 7 bases, with 13 bases between them.

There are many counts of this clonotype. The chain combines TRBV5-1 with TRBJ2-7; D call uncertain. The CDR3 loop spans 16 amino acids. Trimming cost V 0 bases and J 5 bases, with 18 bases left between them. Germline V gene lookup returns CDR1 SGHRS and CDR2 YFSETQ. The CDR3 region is CASSLGFGSSMHEQYF. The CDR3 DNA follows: TGCGCCAGCAGCTTGGGTTTCGGCAGTAGTATGCACGAGCAGTACTTC.

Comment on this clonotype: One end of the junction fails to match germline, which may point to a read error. CDR3 protein: CASPKTGGAGGKLFF. The CDR3 DNA reads as TGTGCCAGCCCCAAGACAGGGGGCGCAGGCGGGAAGCTGTTTTTT. The rearrangement uses TRBV2 and TRBJ2-2, with TRBD1 matching 10 bases. This CDR3 spans 15 amino acids. CDR1 is SNHLY and CDR2 is FYNNEI in the germline V gene.

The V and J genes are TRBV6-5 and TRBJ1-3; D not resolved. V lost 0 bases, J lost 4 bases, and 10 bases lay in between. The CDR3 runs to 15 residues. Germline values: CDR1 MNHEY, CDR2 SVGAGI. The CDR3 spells CASSYSRRAGNTIYF. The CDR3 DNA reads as TGTGCCAGCAGTTACTCGAGAAGGGCCGGAAACACCATATATTTT.

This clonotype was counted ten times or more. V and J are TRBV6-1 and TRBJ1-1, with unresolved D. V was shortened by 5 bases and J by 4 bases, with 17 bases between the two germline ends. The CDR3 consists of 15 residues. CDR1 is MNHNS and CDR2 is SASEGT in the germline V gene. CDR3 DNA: TGTGCCAGCAGTAAGGACCCCTTTGAGAGCACTGAAGCTTTCTTT. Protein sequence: CASSKDPFESTEAFF.

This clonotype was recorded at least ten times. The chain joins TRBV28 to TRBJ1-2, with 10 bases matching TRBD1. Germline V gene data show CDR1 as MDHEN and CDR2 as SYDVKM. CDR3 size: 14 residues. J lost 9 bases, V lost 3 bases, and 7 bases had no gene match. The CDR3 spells CASSFAPDRGRYTF. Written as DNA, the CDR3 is TGTGCCAGCAGTTTTGCCCCCGACAGGGGGCGCTACACCTTC.

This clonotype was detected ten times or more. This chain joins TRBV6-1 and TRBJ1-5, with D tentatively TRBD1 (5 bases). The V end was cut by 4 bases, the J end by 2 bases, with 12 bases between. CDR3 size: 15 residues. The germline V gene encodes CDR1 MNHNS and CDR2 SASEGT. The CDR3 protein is CASSAQGRGNQPQHF. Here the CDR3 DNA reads TGTGCCAGCAGTGCCCAGGGAAGGGGCAATCAGCCCCAGCATTTT.

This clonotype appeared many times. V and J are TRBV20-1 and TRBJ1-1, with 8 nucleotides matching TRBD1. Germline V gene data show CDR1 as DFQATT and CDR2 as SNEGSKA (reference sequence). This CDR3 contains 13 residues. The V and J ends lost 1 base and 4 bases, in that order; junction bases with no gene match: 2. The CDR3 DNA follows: TGCAGTGCTAGAGTACAGGGGGGCACTGAAGCTTTCTTT. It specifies CSARVQGGTEAFF.

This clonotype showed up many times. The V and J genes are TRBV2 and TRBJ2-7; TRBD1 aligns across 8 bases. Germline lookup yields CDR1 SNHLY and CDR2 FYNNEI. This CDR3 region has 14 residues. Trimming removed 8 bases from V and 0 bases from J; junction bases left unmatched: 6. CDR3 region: CASVGTGRSYEQYF. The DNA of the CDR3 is TGTGCCAGCGTGGGGACAGGCCGCTCCTACGAGCAGTACTTC.

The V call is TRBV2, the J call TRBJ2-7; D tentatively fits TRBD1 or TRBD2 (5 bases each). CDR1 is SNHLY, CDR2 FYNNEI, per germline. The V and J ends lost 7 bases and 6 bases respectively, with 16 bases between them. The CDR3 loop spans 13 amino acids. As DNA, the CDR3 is TGTGCCAGCACCACGGGCCCTGGGGGCGAGCAGTACTTC. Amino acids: CASTTGPGGEQYF.

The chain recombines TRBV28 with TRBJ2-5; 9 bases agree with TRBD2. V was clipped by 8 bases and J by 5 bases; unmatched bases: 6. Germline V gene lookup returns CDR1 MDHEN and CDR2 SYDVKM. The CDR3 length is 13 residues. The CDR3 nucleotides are TGTGCCAGCCACGTAGCGGGGGCGGAGACCCAGTACTTC. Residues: CASHVAGAETQYF.

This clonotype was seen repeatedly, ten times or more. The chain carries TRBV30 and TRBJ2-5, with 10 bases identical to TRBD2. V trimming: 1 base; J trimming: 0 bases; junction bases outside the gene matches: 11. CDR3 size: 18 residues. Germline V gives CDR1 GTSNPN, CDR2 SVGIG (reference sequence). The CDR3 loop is CAWSGPLGSGGYQETQYF. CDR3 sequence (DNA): TGTGCCTGGAGTGGCCCTCTTGGTAGCGGGGGGTACCAAGAGACCCAGTACTTC.

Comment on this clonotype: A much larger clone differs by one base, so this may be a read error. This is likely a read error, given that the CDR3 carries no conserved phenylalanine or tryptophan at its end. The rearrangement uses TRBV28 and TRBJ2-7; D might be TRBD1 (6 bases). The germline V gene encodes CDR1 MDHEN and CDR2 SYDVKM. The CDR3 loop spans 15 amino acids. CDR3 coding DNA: TGTGCCAGCAGTCACCTACACAGGGAGTCCTACGGGCAGTACTTA. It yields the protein CASSHLHRESYGQYL.

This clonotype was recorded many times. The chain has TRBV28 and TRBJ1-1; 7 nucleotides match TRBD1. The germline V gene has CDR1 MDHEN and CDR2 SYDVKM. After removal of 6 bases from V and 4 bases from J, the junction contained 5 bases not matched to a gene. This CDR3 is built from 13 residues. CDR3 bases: TGTGCCAGCAGACAACAGGGGTTCACTGAAGCTTTCTTT. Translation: CASRQQGFTEAFF.

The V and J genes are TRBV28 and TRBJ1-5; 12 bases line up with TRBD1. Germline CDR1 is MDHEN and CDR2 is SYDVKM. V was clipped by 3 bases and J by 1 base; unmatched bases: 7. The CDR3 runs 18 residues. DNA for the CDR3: TGTGCCAGCAGTTTTTGGGACAGGGGGCGTCGGAGCAATCAGCCCCAGCATTTT. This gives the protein CASSFWDRGRRSNQPQHF.

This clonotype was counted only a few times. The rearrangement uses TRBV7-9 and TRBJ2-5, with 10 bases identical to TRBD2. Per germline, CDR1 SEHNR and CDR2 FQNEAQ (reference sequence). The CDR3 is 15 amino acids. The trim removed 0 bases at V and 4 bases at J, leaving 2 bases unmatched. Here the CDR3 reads CASSLATSGLETQYF. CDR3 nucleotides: TGTGCCAGCAGCTTAGCGACTAGCGGGTTAGAGACCCAGTACTTC.

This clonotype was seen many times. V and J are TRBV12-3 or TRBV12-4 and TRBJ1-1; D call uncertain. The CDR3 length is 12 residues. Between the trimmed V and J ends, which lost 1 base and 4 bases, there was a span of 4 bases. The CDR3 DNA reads TGTGCCAGCAGTTTAGTAGCCACTGAAGCTTTCTTT. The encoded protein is CASSLVATEAFF.

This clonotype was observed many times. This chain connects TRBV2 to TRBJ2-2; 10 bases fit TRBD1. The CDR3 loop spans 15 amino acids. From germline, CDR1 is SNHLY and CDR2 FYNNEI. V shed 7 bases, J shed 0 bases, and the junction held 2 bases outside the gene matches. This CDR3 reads CASNGQGANTGELFF. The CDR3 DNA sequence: TGTGCCAGCAATGGACAGGGGGCGAACACCGGGGAGCTGTTTTTT.

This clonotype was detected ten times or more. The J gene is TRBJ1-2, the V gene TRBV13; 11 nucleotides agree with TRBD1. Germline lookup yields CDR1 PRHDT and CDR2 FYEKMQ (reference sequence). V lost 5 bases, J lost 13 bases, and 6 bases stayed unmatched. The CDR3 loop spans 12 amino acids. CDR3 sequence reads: CASSRTGGETTF. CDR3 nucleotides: TGTGCCAGCAGCAGGACAGGGGGCGAGACCACCTTC.

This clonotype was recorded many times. Here the CDR3 reads CATSRGAGYEQYF. CDR3 coding DNA: TGTGCCACCAGCAGAGGCGCGGGCTACGAGCAGTACTTC. J is TRBJ2-7 and V is TRBV15, with D possibly being TRBD2 (5 bases). The CDR3 is made up of 13 amino acids. CDR1 and CDR2 from the germline V gene are LNHNV and YYDKDF (reference sequence). V lost 1 base and J 3 bases, leaving 7 bases between the germline ends.

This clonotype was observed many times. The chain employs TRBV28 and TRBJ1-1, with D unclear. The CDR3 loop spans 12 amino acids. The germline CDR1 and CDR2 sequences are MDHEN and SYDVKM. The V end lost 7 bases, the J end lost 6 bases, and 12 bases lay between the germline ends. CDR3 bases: TGTGCCAGCAATATTTATCGATCTGAAGCTTTCTTT. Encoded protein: CASNIYRSEAFF.